This T cell receptor delta chain was captured in a study of gamma-delta T cells after stem cell transplantation (dated by TCRdb to the mid-2010s). Only a few counts were recorded for this clone. Its antigen remains unidentified. The sample holds no much larger clone one base away, and base qualities are not on file. CDR1 and CDR2, per the germline V gene, are GEAIGNYY and EKD. The germline V and J ends show losses of 1 base and 1 base respectively, and no gene match explains 6 bases of the junction. From the cysteine up to the phenylalanine, the CDR3 has a length of 16 residues. The only DNA kept is the CDR3, 48 bases in frame from the first base. The library was built by means of RT-PCR. The reads were generated on an Illumina MiSeq. The public reads were reprocessed by TCRdb using CATT, and rows of matching DNA were later combined. The sample yields about 1,300 delta-chain clones; about 3.3% were counted once. The ten biggest clones cover over 10% of the sample.

The sequenced sample consisted of gamma-delta T cells. This receptor was taken from a human donor. It is not recorded whose cells these are; they may come from a transplant donor. The rearrangement combines TRDV2 with TRDJ1, with 9 bases aligning to TRDD3. The nucleotide sequence reads as follows: TGTGCCTGTGACACTCTACTGGGGGACCCCACCGATAAACTCATCTTT. Translated, this gives CACDTLLGDPTDKLIF.